The clone carrying this T cell receptor beta chain occurred many times. Using its own MiXCR run on the 5' RACE reads, TCRdb lists one record per CDR3 protein. Among about 300,000 distinct CDR3 sequences listed, around 7% were seen once. The data are from a study of T cells after yellow fever vaccination. The CDR3 covers 13 residues. The V end was cut by 3 bases, the J end by 4 bases, with 9 bases between. CDR1 is LNHDA, CDR2 SQIVND, per germline (reference sequence). V is TRBV19 and J is TRBJ2-5; D possibly corresponds to TRBD1 (5 bases). The TCR originated in a young man who received the YFV17D yellow fever vaccine. The sample here was PBMCs, taken about 49 days after the first yellow fever vaccination. Here the CDR3 reads CASSMGQRETQYF. The CDR3 nucleotides are TGTGCCAGTAGTATGGGGCAGCGAGAGACCCAGTACTTC.